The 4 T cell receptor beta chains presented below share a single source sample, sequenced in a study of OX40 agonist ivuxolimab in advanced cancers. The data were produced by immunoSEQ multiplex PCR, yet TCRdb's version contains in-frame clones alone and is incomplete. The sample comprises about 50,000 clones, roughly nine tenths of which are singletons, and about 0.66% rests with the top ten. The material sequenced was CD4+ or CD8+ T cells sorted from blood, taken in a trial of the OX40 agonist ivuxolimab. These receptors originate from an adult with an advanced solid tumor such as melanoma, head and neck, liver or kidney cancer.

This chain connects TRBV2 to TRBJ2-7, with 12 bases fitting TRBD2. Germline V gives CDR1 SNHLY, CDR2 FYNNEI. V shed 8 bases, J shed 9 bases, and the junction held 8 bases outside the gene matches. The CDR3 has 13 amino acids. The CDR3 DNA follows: TGTGCCAGCTCCGGGCTAGCGGGAGGGGGGCAGTACTTC. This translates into CASSGLAGGGQYF. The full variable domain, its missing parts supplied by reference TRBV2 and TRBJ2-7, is EPEVTQTPSHQVTQMGQEVILRCVPISNHLYFYWYRQILGQKVEFLVSFYNNEISEKSEIFDDQFSVERPDGSNFTLKIRSTKLEDSAMYFCASSGLAGGGQYFGPGTRLTVT.

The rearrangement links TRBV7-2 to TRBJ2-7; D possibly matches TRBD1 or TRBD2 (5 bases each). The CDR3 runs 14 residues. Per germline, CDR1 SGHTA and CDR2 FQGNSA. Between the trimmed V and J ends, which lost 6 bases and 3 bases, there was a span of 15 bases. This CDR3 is CASSPVTGRYEQYF. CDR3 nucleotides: TGTGCCAGCAGTCCAGTGACGGGACGCTACGAGCAGTACTTC.

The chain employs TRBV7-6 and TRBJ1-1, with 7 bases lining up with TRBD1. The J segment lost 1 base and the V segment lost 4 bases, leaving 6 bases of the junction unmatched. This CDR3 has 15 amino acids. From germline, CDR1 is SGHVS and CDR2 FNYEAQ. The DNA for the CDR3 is TGTGCCAGCAGCTCCCGACAGGGACAGAACACTGAAGCTTTCTTT. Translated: CASSSRQGQNTEAFF. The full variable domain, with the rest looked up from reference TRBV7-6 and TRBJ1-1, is GAGVSQSPRYKVTKRGQDVALRCDPISGHVSLYWYRQALGQGPEFLTYFNYEAQQDKSGLPNDRFSAERPEGSISTLTIQRTEQRDSAMYRCASSSRQGQNTEAFFGQGTRLTVV.

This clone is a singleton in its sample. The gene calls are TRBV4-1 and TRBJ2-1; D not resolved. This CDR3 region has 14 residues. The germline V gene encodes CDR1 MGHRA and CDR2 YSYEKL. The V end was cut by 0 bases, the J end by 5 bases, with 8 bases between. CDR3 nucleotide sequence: TGCGCCAGCAGCCAAGATGGGCCGGACAATGAGCAGTTCTTC. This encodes CASSQDGPDNEQFF.